These 27 T cell receptor beta chains share one sample of origin, sequenced in a study of cytomegalovirus exposure and HLA in healthy donors. Primers for the PCR totalled 60 Vbeta and 13 Jbeta. Profiling relied on immunoSEQ multiplex PCR, and the TCRdb table lists in-frame clones only, not all of them. This sample yields over 150,000 clones, of which 79% are seen a single time; 2% to 2.5% belongs to the top ten. Input material: PBMCs. Receptor source: a man between 35 and 55 years old in good health and CMV-seronegative.

This clone was picked up one time. The rearrangement joins TRBV4-1 to TRBJ2-3, with D possibly TRBD2 on 6 matching bases. Trimming shortened V by 4 bases and J by 2 bases, and 16 bases separated the two germline ends. Looked up from germline, CDR1 is MGHRA and CDR2 is YSYEKL. This CDR3 spans 16 amino acids. The CDR3 DNA reads TGCGCCAGCAGCCCGTATCAAGGGGAGGTCACAGATACGCAGTATTTT. The encoded protein is CASSPYQGEVTDTQYF.

Points on this clone: This sample also contains other DNA sequences that code for the same CDR3. The chain combines TRBV5-6 with TRBJ2-7, with D hard to call. V lost 2 bases to trimming and J lost 1 base, with 10 bases between them. There are 14 residues in the CDR3. Germline values: CDR1 SGHDT, CDR2 YYEEEE. This CDR3 reads CASSLSPRSYEQYF. The CDR3 DNA follows: TGTGCCAGCAGCTTAAGTCCGAGATCCTACGAGCAGTACTTC.

This clone was observed a single time. This sequence joins TRBV28 and TRBJ1-2, with D uncertain. Germline assignment: CDR1 MDHEN and CDR2 SYDVKM. The CDR3 is made up of 14 amino acids. CDR3 sequence reads: CAIRGGGANYGYTF. The CDR3 DNA is TGTGCTATACGTGGAGGTGGGGCTAACTATGGCTACACCTTC.

The chain carries TRBV10-3 and TRBJ2-5, with TRBD2 identical over 7 bases. This CDR3 has 14 amino acids. The V segment lost 4 bases and the J segment 5 bases; nucleotides outside the gene matches: 7. Germline V CDR1 and CDR2: ENHRY, SYGVKD. The CDR3 bases are TGTGCCATCAGTGGGGGAGCGGGAAGGGAGACCCAGTACTTC. It is translated as CAISGGAGRETQYF.

The V gene is TRBV27, the J gene TRBJ1-2, with 9 bases lining up with TRBD1. Unmatched junction bases numbered 4, after V lost 0 bases and J lost 2 bases. CDR3 size: 16 residues. CDR1 MNHEY and CDR2 SMNVEV come from the germline V gene (reference sequence). CDR3 protein: CASSLSYRGLNYGYTF. The CDR3 DNA reads as TGTGCCAGCAGTTTATCCTACAGGGGGCTCAACTATGGCTACACCTTC.

Only a few counts were recorded for this clone. This chain connects TRBV29-1 to TRBJ2-1; 8 bases match TRBD2. The CDR3 loop spans 16 amino acids. Germline V gives CDR1 SQVTM, CDR2 ANQGSEA. The ends lost 4 bases at V and 7 bases at J; junction bases unmatched: 15. The CDR3 loop reads CSVGRALAGRGNEQFF. The CDR3, as DNA: TGCAGCGTTGGCCGGGCGTTAGCGGGGAGGGGGAATGAGCAGTTCTTC.

The V gene is TRBV2, the J gene TRBJ2-1, with 9 bases aligning to TRBD2. Germline-derived CDR1 and CDR2 are SNHLY and FYNNEI. The CDR3 runs to 14 residues. V was pared by 7 bases and J by 0 bases, with 1 base of the junction left unmatched. The CDR3 protein is CASTLAGSYNEQFF. The DNA for the CDR3 is TGTGCCAGCACACTAGCGGGCTCCTACAATGAGCAGTTCTTC.

This chain joins TRBV2 and TRBJ2-5; D is unclear. The germline V gene encodes CDR1 SNHLY and CDR2 FYNNEI. The CDR3 covers 15 residues. The V gene lost 6 bases and the J gene lost 4 bases, with 18 bases spanning the gap. The CDR3 spells CASSGGTDLGETQYF. CDR3 coding DNA: TGTGCCAGCAGCGGTGGTACAGACCTGGGAGAGACCCAGTACTTC.

The rearrangement joins TRBV27 to TRBJ1-5, with D hard to call. Between the trimmed V and J ends, which lost 5 bases and 2 bases, there was a span of 10 bases. Germline V gene data show CDR1 as MNHEY and CDR2 as SMNVEV (reference sequence). CDR3 length: 14 residues. In DNA, the CDR3 is TGTGCCAGCAGTCCGAGGGCGGGCAATCAGCCCCAGCATTTT. This translates into CASSPRAGNQPQHF.

This clone was found a few times. This rearrangement joins TRBV7-9 to TRBJ2-7; D perhaps matches TRBD1 (5 bases). The CDR3 runs 13 residues. Per germline, CDR1 SEHNR and CDR2 FQNEAQ (reference sequence). Between the trimmed V and J ends, which lost 5 bases and 4 bases, there was a span of 12 bases. CDR3 residues: CASSPGFRYEQYF. The CDR3, as DNA: TGTGCCAGCAGCCCAGGGTTTAGGTACGAGCAGTACTTC.

The chain combines TRBV7-6 with TRBJ2-2; 8 bases align to TRBD1. The CDR3 has 18 amino acids. CDR1 is SGHVS and CDR2 is FNYEAQ in the germline V gene. Trimming cost V 5 bases and J 4 bases; bases outside gene matches: 15. CDR3 in DNA: TGTGCCAGCAGCGTAACAACAAGGGACAGGTGTGGCACCGGGGAGCTGTTTTTT. Amino acids: CASSVTTRDRCGTGELFF.

The chain combines TRBV5-6 with TRBJ1-1, with D unclear. The CDR3 runs to 13 residues. The V end was cut by 1 base, the J end by 0 bases, with 4 bases between. Looked up from germline, CDR1 is SGHDT and CDR2 is YYEEEE. CDR3 sequence reads: CASSLNMNTEAFF. DNA for the CDR3: TGTGCCAGCAGCTTGAATATGAACACTGAAGCTTTCTTT.

The rearrangement joins TRBV5-4 to TRBJ2-5, with no clear D. The germline V gene has CDR1 SGHNT and CDR2 YYREEE (reference sequence). Trimming pared 0 bases from V and 5 bases from J, leaving 5 bases between. The CDR3 spans 12 residues. The CDR3 reads CASSLDGETQYF. CDR3 coding DNA: TGTGCCAGCAGCTTGGACGGGGAGACCCAGTACTTC.

This clone was seen a handful of times. The chain employs TRBV7-2 and TRBJ2-6; 7 bases line up with TRBD2. CDR3 length: 16 amino acids. V shed 4 bases and J 3 bases; nucleotides not matched to a gene: 6. Germline CDR1 is SGHTA and CDR2 is FQGNSA. The CDR3 sequence: CASSSSWGGGANVLTF. The DNA of the CDR3 is TGTGCCAGCAGCTCGAGCTGGGGGGGTGGGGCCAACGTCCTGACTTTC.

The chain is built from TRBV28 and TRBJ2-3, with 8 bases lining up with TRBD2. The CDR3 has 17 residues. The junction had 14 bases not matched to a gene; V was cut back by 3 bases and J by 6 bases. The germline gives CDR1 MDHEN, CDR2 SYDVKM. The CDR3 sequence: CASSLHAGGGPEDTQYF. CDR3 in DNA: TGTGCCAGCAGTTTGCACGCGGGGGGCGGCCCCGAGGATACGCAGTATTTT.

The CDR3 protein is CASSLEHANTGELFF. The CDR3 DNA sequence: TGTGCCAGCAGCTTGGAGCACGCGAACACCGGGGAGCTGTTTTTT. The chain has TRBV5-4 and TRBJ2-2; no clear D gene. The germline gives CDR1 SGHNT, CDR2 YYREEE (reference sequence). The CDR3 consists of 15 residues. Between the trimmed V and J ends, which lost 0 bases and 0 bases, there was a span of 6 bases.

The rearrangement links TRBV2 to TRBJ1-1; possible D gene TRBD1, 6 bases. The germline CDR1 and CDR2 sequences are SNHLY and FYNNEI. The CDR3 covers 16 residues. Trimming removed 6 bases from V and 5 bases from J, with 22 bases in between. The CDR3 nucleotides read TGTGCCAGCAGCCATACCCGTTTGACAGGTTATACTGAAGCTTTCTTT. It specifies CASSHTRLTGYTEAFF. The variable domain in full, completed from reference TRBV2 and TRBJ1-1, reads EPEVTQTPSHQVTQMGQEVILRCVPISNHLYFYWYRQILGQKVEFLVSFYNNEISEKSEIFDDQFSVERPDGSNFTLKIRSTKLEDSAMYFCASSHTRLTGYTEAFFGQGTRLTVV.

The rearrangement uses TRBV11-2 and TRBJ1-1; 8 nucleotides agree with TRBD1. V was pared by 6 bases and J by 5 bases, with 8 bases of the junction left unmatched. The CDR3 contains 14 residues. The germline gives CDR1 SGHAT, CDR2 FQNNGV. CDR3 nucleotides: TGTGCCAGCAGAAAAACGACAGGGGTGACTGAAGCTTTCTTT. It codes for CASRKTTGVTEAFF.

CDR3 region: CASSDGSPYEQYF. CDR3 coding DNA: TGTGCCAGCAGTGACGGTTCCCCCTACGAGCAGTACTTC. V usage is TRBV2 and J usage is TRBJ2-7, with D hard to call. The CDR3 is 13 residues long. Germline CDR1 reads SNHLY; CDR2 reads FYNNEI. The V and J ends lost 3 bases and 2 bases respectively, with 8 bases between them.

The chain recombines TRBV7-2 with TRBJ2-1, with TRBD2 identical over 8 bases. Germline-derived CDR1 and CDR2 are SGHTA and FQGNSA. V was pared by 4 bases and J by 3 bases, with 5 bases of the junction left unmatched. The CDR3 runs to 15 residues. CDR3 protein: CASSSAGVYYNEQFF. In nucleotides, the CDR3 is TGTGCCAGCAGCTCAGCGGGAGTGTACTACAATGAGCAGTTCTTC.

The count of this clone is one. This chain links TRBV4-2 with TRBJ2-3; 7 nucleotides match TRBD2. The V and J ends lost 5 bases and 2 bases, in that order; junction bases with no gene match: 4. CDR3 size: 14 residues. Germline V gene data show CDR1 as LGHNA and CDR2 as YNFKEQ. The CDR3 sequence: CASSFGGYTDTQYF. DNA for the CDR3: TGTGCCAGCAGCTTCGGGGGGTACACAGATACGCAGTATTTT.

The rearrangement uses TRBV10-2 and TRBJ2-1; TRBD2 agrees at 13 bases. Trimming removed 6 bases from V and 4 bases from J; junction bases left unmatched: 3. The CDR3 extends over 15 amino acids. Germline assignment: CDR1 WSHSY and CDR2 SAAADI. As DNA, the CDR3 is TGCGCCAGCAGATCGGGACTAGCGGGATACAATGAGCAGTTCTTC. It specifies CASRSGLAGYNEQFF.

The chain is built from TRBV7-2 and TRBJ2-7; D might be TRBD2 (6 bases). Trimming shortened V by 1 base and J by 5 bases, and 6 bases separated the two germline ends. Germline V gene data show CDR1 as SGHTA and CDR2 as FQGNSA. The CDR3 runs 12 residues. The CDR3 is CASSLGGDEQYF. The CDR3 region has the DNA TGTGCCAGCAGCTTAGGGGGGGACGAGCAGTACTTC.

The CDR3 DNA follows: TGTGCCAGCTGCCGGGACAGGGAAGGGGGGGAGCAGTACTTC. This encodes CASCRDREGGEQYF. The chain has TRBV6-1 and TRBJ2-7, with 9 bases fitting TRBD1. The CDR3 consists of 14 residues. The germline gives CDR1 MNHNS, CDR2 SASEGT. J was trimmed by 7 bases and V by 8 bases; bases with no gene match: 12.

The chain has TRBV27 and TRBJ2-7; 8 bases line up with TRBD2. The V segment lost 6 bases and the J segment 6 bases; nucleotides outside the gene matches: 10. The CDR3 runs 14 residues. CDR1 and CDR2 from the germline V gene are MNHEY and SMNVEV (reference sequence). DNA of the CDR3: TGTGCCAGCAGACCGACCGGGACTAGAACCGAGCAGTACTTC. It is translated as CASRPTGTRTEQYF.

The V call is TRBV28, the J call TRBJ2-7; D possibly corresponds to TRBD2 (6 bases). The CDR3 spans 14 residues. V was shortened by 5 bases and J by 2 bases, with 13 bases between the two germline ends. CDR1 and CDR2 (germline): MDHEN, SYDVKM. CDR3 nucleotides: TGTGCCAGCAGTGACTCCCGGGAGCCCTACGAGCAGTACTTC. The encoded protein is CASSDSREPYEQYF.

This clone was observed once. CDR3 sequence: CASSFYGGADTQYF. CDR3 nucleotides: TGTGCCAGCAGTTTCTACGGGGGAGCAGATACGCAGTATTTT. The genes are TRBV28 and TRBJ2-3, with D possibly matching TRBD2 (6 bases). The CDR3 extends over 14 amino acids. Germline CDR1 MDHEN, CDR2 SYDVKM. Trimming removed 3 bases at V and 4 bases at J, with 11 bases between. Drawing the rest from reference TRBV28 and TRBJ2-3, the complete variable domain is DVKVTQSSRYLVKRTGEKVFLECVQDMDHENMFWYRQDPGLGLRLIYFSYDVKMKEKGDIPEGYSVSREKKERFSLILESASTNQTSMYLCASSFYGGADTQYFGPGTRLTVL.